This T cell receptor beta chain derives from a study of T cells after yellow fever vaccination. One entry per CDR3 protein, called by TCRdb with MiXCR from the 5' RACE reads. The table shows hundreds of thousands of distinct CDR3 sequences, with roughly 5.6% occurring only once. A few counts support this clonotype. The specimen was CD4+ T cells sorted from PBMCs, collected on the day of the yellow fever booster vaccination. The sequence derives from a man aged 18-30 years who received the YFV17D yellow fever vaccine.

CDR3 DNA: TGCAGTGCTAGCACAAGGGGCTACGAGCAGTACTTC. Protein product: CSASTRGYEQYF. This chain links TRBV20-1 with TRBJ2-7, with D perhaps matching TRBD1 (5 bases). V lost 3 bases and J 3 bases, leaving 9 bases between the germline ends. The CDR3 spans 12 residues. Germline V gene data show CDR1 as DFQATT and CDR2 as SNEGSKA (reference sequence).